This T cell receptor beta chain emerged from a study of blood T cell dynamics during melanoma immunotherapy. Across the study: First-line therapy was either pembrolizumab or nivolumab with ipilimumab for metastatic melanoma.

The repertoire was sequenced with immunoSEQ multiplex PCR; TCRdb's copy has only in-frame clones and lacks some. The sample carries 25,000 to 30,000 clones, approximately 80% recorded once. Overall study results and limits: PBMC repertoires of eventual disease-control patients split at W3 into clonality or diversity gains. Whether repertoire-driving clones were melanoma-specific could not be determined.

Stated time point: week 3, after first cycle of checkpoint inhibitor. At 12 weeks after first infusion, RECIST 1.1 defined response for most patients. This clone occurred once. Antigen unknown. Sequenced here: blood, sampled from a patient treated with checkpoint blockade. This TCR was sampled from a human donor with melanoma.

The CDR3 reads CASRPAPRENSPLHF. The CDR3 nucleotides read TGTGCCAGCAGACCCGCGCCCAGGGAAAATTCACCCCTCCACTTT. The gene calls are TRBV2 and TRBJ1-6, with D possibly being TRBD1 (5 bases). The CDR3 consists of 15 residues. Trimming shortened V by 6 bases and J by 7 bases, and 16 bases separated the two germline ends. Germline-derived CDR1 and CDR2 are SNHLY and FYNNEI.